The entry below describes one T cell receptor beta chain. Sequencing was done on patients that had shown CD8+CD57+ cell expansion by flow cytometry. All patients were therapy-naive when blood was sampled. The data stem from a study of CD8+CD57+ T cells in acquired aplastic anemia. Trimming stripped 8 bases from V and 7 bases from J, with 12 bases between. This CDR3 region has 11 residues. Genomic DNA, the template, was used for profiling of the TCR beta VDJ and CDR3. MiXCR, applied by TCRdb to the reads, yields one record per CDR3 protein. The sample has roughly 98,000 distinct CDR3 sequences, about 66% seen once.

The source of this sequence is a human donor with aplastic anemia. Sequencing was done on a sample of sorted CD4+, CD8+, or CD8+CD57+ T cells (not recorded which) from PBMCs. The chain couples TRBV12-3 or TRBV12-4 to TRBJ2-7, with D possibly TRBD2 on 6 matching bases. CDR3 protein: CASRTAGEQYF. The CDR3 DNA sequence: TGTGCCAGCCGAACCGCGGGGGAGCAGTACTTC.